The present T cell receptor (beta chain) was sequenced within a study of identical twins. Points from the study as a whole: Conclusions rested on cross-sectional statistics rather than following the same donors.

In this sample, this clonotype turned up many times. Its antigen is unidentified. TCRdb itself ran the 5' RACE reads through MiXCR, one entry per CDR3 protein. The profile shows around 680,000 distinct CDR3 sequences, less than 10% of them singletons. CDR3 length: 17 residues. V shed 0 bases, J shed 3 bases, and the junction held 6 bases outside the gene matches. Per the germline V gene, CDR1 is DFQATT and CDR2 is SNEGSKA (reference sequence). The same data also went into a second study, on yellow fever vaccine responses in identical twins.

Material for sequencing was PBMCs. This sequence originates from a woman under 30 in good health. V gene TRBV20-1 combines with J gene TRBJ2-1; 12 bases are a match to TRBD2. The CDR3 DNA reads TGCAGTGCTAGAGATTTCCCGACTAGCGGGAGCTACAATGAGCAGTTCTTC. This gives the protein CSARDFPTSGSYNEQFF.